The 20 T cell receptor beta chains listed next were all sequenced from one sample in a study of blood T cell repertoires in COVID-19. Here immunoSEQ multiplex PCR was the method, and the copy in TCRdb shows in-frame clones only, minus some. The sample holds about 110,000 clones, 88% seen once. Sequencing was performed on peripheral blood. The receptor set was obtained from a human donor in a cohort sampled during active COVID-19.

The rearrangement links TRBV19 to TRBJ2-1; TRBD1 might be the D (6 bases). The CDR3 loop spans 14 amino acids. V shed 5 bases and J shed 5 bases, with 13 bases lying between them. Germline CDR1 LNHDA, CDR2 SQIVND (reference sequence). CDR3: CASSEDSHNNEQFF. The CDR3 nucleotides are TGTGCCAGTAGTGAGGACAGCCACAACAATGAGCAGTTCTTC.

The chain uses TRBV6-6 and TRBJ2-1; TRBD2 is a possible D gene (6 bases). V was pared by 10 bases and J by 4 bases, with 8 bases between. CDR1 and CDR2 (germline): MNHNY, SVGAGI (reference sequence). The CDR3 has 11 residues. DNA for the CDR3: TGTGCCACCGGGACTTACAATGAGCAGTTCTTC. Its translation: CATGTYNEQFF.

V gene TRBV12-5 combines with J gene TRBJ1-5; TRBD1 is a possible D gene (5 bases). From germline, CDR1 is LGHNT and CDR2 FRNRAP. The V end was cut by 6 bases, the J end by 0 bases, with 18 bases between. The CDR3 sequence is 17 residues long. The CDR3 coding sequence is TGTGCTAGTGGCAGCCTAGCGGGACTCCCTAGCAATCAGCCCCAGCATTTT. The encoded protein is CASGSLAGLPSNQPQHF.

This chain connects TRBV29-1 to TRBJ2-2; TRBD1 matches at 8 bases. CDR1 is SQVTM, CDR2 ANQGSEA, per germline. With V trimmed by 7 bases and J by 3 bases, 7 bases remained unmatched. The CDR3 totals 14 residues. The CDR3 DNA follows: TGCAGCGGCCGACAGGGGTCGGACACCGGGGAGCTGTTTTTT. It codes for CSGRQGSDTGELFF.

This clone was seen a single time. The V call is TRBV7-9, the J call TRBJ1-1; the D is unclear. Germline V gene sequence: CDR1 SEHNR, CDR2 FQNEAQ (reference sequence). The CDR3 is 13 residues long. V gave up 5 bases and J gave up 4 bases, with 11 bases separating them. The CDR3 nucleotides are TGTGCCAGCAGCCCCGAGGGTGGCACTGAAGCTTTCTTT. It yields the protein CASSPEGGTEAFF.

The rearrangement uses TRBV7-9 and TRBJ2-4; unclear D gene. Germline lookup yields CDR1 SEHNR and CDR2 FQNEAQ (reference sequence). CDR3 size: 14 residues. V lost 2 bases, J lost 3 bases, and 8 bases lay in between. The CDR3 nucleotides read TGTGCCAGCAGCTTACTAGGCGGCAAAAACATTCAGTACTTC. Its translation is CASSLLGGKNIQYF. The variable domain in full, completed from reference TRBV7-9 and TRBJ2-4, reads DTGVSQNPRHKITKRGQNVTFRCDPISEHNRLYWYRQTLGQGPEFLTYFQNEAQLEKSRLLSDRFSAERPKGSFSTLEIQRTEQGDSAMYLCASSLLGGKNIQYFGAGTRLSVL.

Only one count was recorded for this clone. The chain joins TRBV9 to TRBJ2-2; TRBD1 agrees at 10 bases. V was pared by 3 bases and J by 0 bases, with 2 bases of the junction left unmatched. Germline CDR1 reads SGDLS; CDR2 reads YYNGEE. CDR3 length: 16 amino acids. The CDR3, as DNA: TGTGCCAGCAGCGGACAGGGGGCGTCGAACACCGGGGAGCTGTTTTTT. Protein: CASSGQGASNTGELFF. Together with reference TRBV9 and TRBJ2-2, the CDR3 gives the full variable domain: DSGVTQTPKHLITATGQRVTLRCSPRSGDLSVYWYQQSLDQGLQFLIQYYNGEERAKGNILERFSAQQFPDLHSELNLSSLELGDSALYFCASSGQGASNTGELFFGEGSRLTVL.

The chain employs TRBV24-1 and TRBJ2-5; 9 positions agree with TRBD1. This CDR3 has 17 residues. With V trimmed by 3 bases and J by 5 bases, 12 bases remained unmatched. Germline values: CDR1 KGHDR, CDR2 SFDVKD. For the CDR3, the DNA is TGTGCCACCAGTGATCCTCCCGGGACAGGGAAACTCGAGACCCAGTACTTC. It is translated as CATSDPPGTGKLETQYF.

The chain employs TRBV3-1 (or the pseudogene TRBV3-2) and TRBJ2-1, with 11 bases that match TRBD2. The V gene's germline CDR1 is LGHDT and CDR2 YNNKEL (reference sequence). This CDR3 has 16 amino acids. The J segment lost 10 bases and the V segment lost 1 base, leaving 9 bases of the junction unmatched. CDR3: CASSQVAGGPYREQFF. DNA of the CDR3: TGTGCCAGCAGCCAAGTAGCGGGGGGGCCCTATAGAGAGCAGTTCTTC.

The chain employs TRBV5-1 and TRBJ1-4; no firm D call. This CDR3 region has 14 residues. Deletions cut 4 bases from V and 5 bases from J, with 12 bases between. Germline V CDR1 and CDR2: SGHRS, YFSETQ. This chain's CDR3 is CASSAAERNEKLFF. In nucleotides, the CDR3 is TGCGCCAGCAGCGCCGCCGAGCGAAATGAAAAACTGTTTTTT.

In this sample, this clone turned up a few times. This chain's CDR3 is CASSSRLGQPQHF. CDR3 DNA: TGTGCCAGCAGCTCCCGGCTAGGTCAGCCCCAGCATTTT. The chain uses TRBV7-3 and TRBJ1-5, with D hard to call. Trimming removed 4 bases from V and 6 bases from J, with 10 bases in between. Germline loops: CDR1 SGHTA, CDR2 FQGTGA. The CDR3 totals 13 residues.

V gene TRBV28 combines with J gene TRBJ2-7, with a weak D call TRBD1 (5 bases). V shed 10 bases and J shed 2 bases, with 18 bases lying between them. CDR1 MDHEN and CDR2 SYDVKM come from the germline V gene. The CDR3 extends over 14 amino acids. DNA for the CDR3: TGTGCCACCCTGGGGCAGTTAGGAACCTACGAGCAGTACTTC. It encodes CATLGQLGTYEQYF. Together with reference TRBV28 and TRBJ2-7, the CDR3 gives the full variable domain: DVKVTQSSRYLVKRTGEKVFLECVQDMDHENMFWYRQDPGLGLRLIYFSYDVKMKEKGDIPEGYSVSREKKERFSLILESASTNQTSMYLCATLGQLGTYEQYFGPGTRLTVT.

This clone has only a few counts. The CDR3 DNA reads as TGTGCCAGCACACCGACGGTCGGCGGAATGGTTAGCTATGGCTACACCTTC. Translating gives CASTPTVGGMVSYGYTF. This chain uses TRBV3-1 (or the pseudogene TRBV3-2) with TRBJ1-2, with no clear D. V was pared by 7 bases and J by 4 bases, with 25 bases between. The germline CDR1 and CDR2 sequences are LGHDT and YNNKEL (reference sequence). The CDR3 runs to 17 residues.

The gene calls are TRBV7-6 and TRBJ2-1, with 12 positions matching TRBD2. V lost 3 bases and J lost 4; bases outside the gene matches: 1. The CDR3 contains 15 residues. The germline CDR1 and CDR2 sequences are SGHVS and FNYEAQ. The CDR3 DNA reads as TGTGCCAGCAGCTTCGGACTAGCGGGATACAATGAGCAGTTCTTC. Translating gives CASSFGLAGYNEQFF.

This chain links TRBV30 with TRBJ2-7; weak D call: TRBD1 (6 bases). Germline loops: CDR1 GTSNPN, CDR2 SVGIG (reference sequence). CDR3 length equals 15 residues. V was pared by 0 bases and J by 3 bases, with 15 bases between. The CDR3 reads CAWSVGGTGIYEQYF. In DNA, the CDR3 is TGTGCCTGGAGTGTAGGGGGAACAGGTATCTACGAGCAGTACTTC.

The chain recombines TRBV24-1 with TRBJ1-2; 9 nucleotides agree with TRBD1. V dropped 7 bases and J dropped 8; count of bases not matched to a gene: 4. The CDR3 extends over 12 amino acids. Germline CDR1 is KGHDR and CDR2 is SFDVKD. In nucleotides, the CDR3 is TGTGCCACCAGCCGGACAGGGGCCGGCTACACCTTC. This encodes CATSRTGAGYTF.

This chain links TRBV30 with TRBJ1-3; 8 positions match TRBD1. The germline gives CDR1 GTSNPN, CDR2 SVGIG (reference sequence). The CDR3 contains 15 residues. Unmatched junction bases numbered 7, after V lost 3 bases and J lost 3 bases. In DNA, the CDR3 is TGTGCCTGGAGACCAGGGGGCGCAAGTGGAAACACCATATATTTT. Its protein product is CAWRPGGASGNTIYF.

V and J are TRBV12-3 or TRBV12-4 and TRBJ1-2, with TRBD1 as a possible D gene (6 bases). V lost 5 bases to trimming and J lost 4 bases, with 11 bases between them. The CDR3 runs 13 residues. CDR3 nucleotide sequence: TGTGCCAGCAGTACAGGGACGGTCTATGGCTACACCTTC. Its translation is CASSTGTVYGYTF.

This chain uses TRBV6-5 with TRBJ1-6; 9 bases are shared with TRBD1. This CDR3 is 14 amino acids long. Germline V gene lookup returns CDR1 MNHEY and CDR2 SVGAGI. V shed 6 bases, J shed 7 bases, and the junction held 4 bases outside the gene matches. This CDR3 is CASRGQGGNSPLHF. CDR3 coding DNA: TGTGCCAGCAGGGGACAGGGTGGAAATTCACCCCTCCACTTT.

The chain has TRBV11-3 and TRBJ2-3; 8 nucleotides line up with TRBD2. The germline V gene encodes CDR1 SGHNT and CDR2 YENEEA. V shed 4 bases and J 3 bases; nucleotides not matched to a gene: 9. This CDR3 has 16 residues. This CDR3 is CASSSGLGVGTDTQYF. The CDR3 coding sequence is TGTGCCAGCAGCTCGGGACTAGGAGTAGGGACAGATACGCAGTATTTT.